The 30 T cell receptor beta chains reported below all come from one sample, sequenced in a study of low-dose radiotherapy and immunotherapy resistance in tumors (dated 2022 in TCRdb). These reads were obtained on an Illumina HiSeq 2500. To make first-strand cDNA, Superscript III was used along with a set of TRAV- and TRBV-specific primers so that both the TCRalpha and TCRbeta chains were covered. TCRs were amplified for about 20 PCR cycles with Phusion, using a constant-region primer paired with the adapter attached to the V primers. TCRdb trimmed public reads at Q25 via fastp, called clones via MiXCR and kept in-frame beta chains. Each CDR3 protein gets just one entry, which takes the most common genes and DNA from the rows behind it. The table for this sample lists approximately 89,000 distinct CDR3 sequences; 18% of them were counted only once. Around 6.3% of the sample is taken by the ten largest.

Read against the paper, the sample's time point label means: before trial treatment. The specimen was PBMCs, collected before treatment. These receptors were collected from a male donor with prostate cancer.

The rearrangement joins TRBV27 to TRBJ2-4, with no clear D. Germline V lookup: CDR1 MNHEY, CDR2 SMNVEV (reference sequence). V was shortened by 5 bases and J by 0 bases, with 8 bases between the two germline ends. This CDR3 has 14 residues. CDR3 DNA: TGTGCCAGCAGTCTAGGGTTAGCCAAAAACATTCAGTACTTC. It codes for CASSLGLAKNIQYF.

This clonotype was seen many times. V usage is TRBV27 and J usage is TRBJ2-7; the match to TRBD1 covers 8 bases. The CDR3 contains 15 residues. Trimming removed 5 bases from V and 0 bases from J; junction bases left unmatched: 6. Germline V CDR1 and CDR2: MNHEY, SMNVEV (reference sequence). This CDR3 reads CASSEQGGFSYEQYF. The CDR3, as DNA: TGTGCCAGCAGTGAACAGGGGGGTTTCTCCTACGAGCAGTACTTC.

The CDR3: CASRRRNQETQYF. The CDR3 DNA sequence: TGTGCCAGCAGAAGACGGAACCAAGAGACCCAGTACTTC. The V and J genes are TRBV28 and TRBJ2-7; D not resolved. The J call may be in error: the DNA end matches TRBJ2-5 better. This CDR3 contains 13 residues. Germline V gene sequence: CDR1 MDHEN, CDR2 SYDVKM.

This clonotype was detected many times. CDR3 DNA: TGCGCCAGCAGCCAAAACAGGGATGAAATCTATGGCTACACCTTC. This codes for CASSQNRDEIYGYTF. The chain combines TRBV4-1 with TRBJ1-2, with a possible D match to TRBD1 (6 bases). The CDR3 runs to 15 residues. The germline gives CDR1 MGHRA, CDR2 YSYEKL. The V end lost 2 bases, the J end lost 4 bases, and 14 bases lay between the germline ends.

On this clonotype itself: One end of the junction fails to match germline, which may point to a read error. J is TRBJ2-7 and V is TRBV7-3; D gene ambiguous. Germline values: CDR1 SGHTA, CDR2 FQGTGA. The CDR3 is made up of 15 amino acids. CDR3 residues: CASSLTHGPSYEQYF. CDR3 nucleotide sequence: TGTGCCAGCAGCCTAACACATGGCCCCTCCTACGAGCAGTACTTC.

The table lists this clonotype with many counts. V and J are TRBV5-1 and TRBJ2-1, with 7 bases identical to TRBD2. Germline V lookup: CDR1 SGHRS, CDR2 YFSETQ. V lost 0 bases, J lost 1 base, and 4 bases stayed unmatched. The CDR3 contains 16 residues. CDR3 sequence (DNA): TGCGCCAGCAGCTTGGCTGGCGGGGGTTCCTACAATGAGCAGTTCTTC. This codes for CASSLAGGGSYNEQFF.

In the case of this clonotype: It differs at one base from a far larger clone, so likely a read error. The V gene is TRBV29-1, the J gene TRBJ2-4, with D possibly matching TRBD2 (6 bases). Deletions cut 3 bases from V and 13 bases from J, with 19 bases between. This CDR3 region has 13 residues. Germline values: CDR1 SQVTM, CDR2 ANQGSEA. The CDR3 bases are TGCAGCGTTGATTCTAGCGTACACAATGAGCAGTACTTC. This codes for CSVDSSVHNEQYF.

In this sample, this clonotype turned up many times. V usage is TRBV6-6 and J usage is TRBJ2-2, with 8 bases that match TRBD2. CDR1 and CDR2 from the germline V gene are MNHNY and SVGAGI (reference sequence). The CDR3 covers 15 residues. Trimming removed 5 bases from V and 4 bases from J; junction bases left unmatched: 6. The CDR3 here is CASSPSGRGTGELFF. As DNA, the CDR3 is TGTGCCAGCAGTCCCTCCGGGAGGGGCACCGGGGAGCTGTTTTTT.

Details on this clonotype: With a far larger clone one base away, a read error is the likely cause. The gene calls are TRBV6-8 and TRBJ1-5; D remains unclear. Germline CDR1 and CDR2: MNHGY and SAAAGT. V lost 2 bases and J 5 bases, leaving 10 bases between the germline ends. CDR3 length: 14 residues. CDR3 DNA sequence: TGTGCCAGCAGTTACACGGGAAGTCATCAGCCCCAGCATTTT. Amino acid sequence: CASSYTGSHQPQHF.

This clonotype was seen ten or more times. This chain uses TRBV4-1 with TRBJ2-1; 8 positions match TRBD2. This CDR3 region has 17 residues. J was trimmed by 2 bases and V by 0 bases; bases with no gene match: 6. In germline, CDR1 is MGHRA, CDR2 YSYEKL. CDR3 nucleotides: TGCGCCAGCAGCCAAGATCATCGCGGGAGGACCTACAATGAGCAGTTCTTC. Translation gives CASSQDHRGRTYNEQFF.

Comment on this clonotype: It differs at one base from a far larger clone, so likely a read error. The gene calls are TRBV13 and TRBJ1-1; D is possibly TRBD1 (6 bases). CDR1 is PRHDT, CDR2 FYEKMQ, per germline (reference sequence). Deletions cut 3 bases from V and 7 bases from J, with 12 bases between. The CDR3 runs to 13 residues. CDR3 DNA: TGTGCCAGCAGCTTGGCAGGGGACATTGAAGCTTTCTTT. Protein sequence: CASSLAGDIEAFF. The full variable domain, completed using reference TRBV13 and TRBJ1-1, is AAGVIQSPRHLIKEKRETATLKCYPIPRHDTVYWYQQGPGQDPQFLISFYEKMQSDKGSIPDRFSAQQFSDYHSELNMSSLELGDSALYFCASSLAGDIEAFFGQGTRLTVV.

This clonotype was observed at least ten times. V usage is TRBV5-1 and J usage is TRBJ2-2; D may be TRBD1 (6 bases). Trimming removed 2 bases at V and 1 base at J, with 12 bases between. The CDR3 totals 16 residues. In germline, CDR1 is SGHRS, CDR2 YFSETQ. This CDR3 reads CASSFAGARNTGELFF. The CDR3 DNA reads as TGCGCCAGCAGCTTTGCAGGGGCGAGGAACACCGGGGAGCTGTTTTTT.

Many counts were recorded for this clonotype. V gene TRBV21-1 combines with J gene TRBJ1-5; the tabulated D call, TRBD1, remains unverified against the DNA. TRBV21-1 is tagged as a pseudogene. This CDR3 is built from 13 residues. DNA of the CDR3: TGTGCCAGCAGACAGGGGGCCAATCAGCCCCAGCATTTT. Encoded protein: CASRQGANQPQHF.

Turning to this clonotype: Since a far larger clone is one base different, this is likely a read error. The chain joins TRBV5-1 to TRBJ2-5, with a possible D match to TRBD2 (6 bases). V gave up 3 bases and J gave up 11 bases, with 14 bases separating them. CDR3 length: 12 amino acids. Per the germline V gene, CDR1 is SGHRS and CDR2 is YFSETQ. The CDR3: CASSSAGKEQYF. As DNA, the CDR3 is TGCGCCAGCAGCTCCGCGGGGAAAGAGCAGTACTTC. The variable domain in full, with the rest retrieved from reference TRBV5-1 and TRBJ2-5, is KAGVTQTPRYLIKTRGQQVTLSCSPISGHRSVSWYQQTPGQGLQFLFEYFSETQRNKGNFPGRFSGRQFSNSRSEMNVSTLELGDSALYLCASSSAGKEQYFGPGTRLLVL.

This clonotype was counted ten times or more. This sequence joins TRBV7-9 and TRBJ2-1, with 10 bases matching TRBD2. Per the germline V gene, CDR1 is SEHNR and CDR2 is FQNEAQ (reference sequence). Unmatched junction bases numbered 6, after V lost 5 bases and J lost 5 bases. The CDR3 consists of 15 residues. The CDR3, as DNA: TGTGCCAGCAGCGGGGCTAGCGGGAGTAACAATGAGCAGTTCTTC. The encoded protein is CASSGASGSNNEQFF.

In this sample, this clonotype turned up many times. The chain links TRBV4-3 to TRBJ1-5, with D uncertain. Looked up from germline, CDR1 is LGHNA and CDR2 is YSLEER. This CDR3 is 12 amino acids long. The V end was cut by 6 bases, the J end by 5 bases, with 8 bases between. The CDR3 reads CASSIGDQPQHF. CDR3 bases: TGCGCCAGCAGTATAGGTGATCAGCCCCAGCATTTT.

This clonotype was observed at least ten times. V is TRBV20-1 and J is TRBJ2-3; no clear D. The germline gives CDR1 DFQATT, CDR2 SNEGSKA (reference sequence). V lost 2 bases, J lost 1 base, and 4 bases lay in between. This CDR3 comprises 12 residues. This CDR3 reads CSARPGTDTQYF. In nucleotides, the CDR3 is TGCAGTGCTAGACCAGGCACAGATACGCAGTATTTT.

This clonotype is termed large. The CDR3 spells CSVTTGGALGYTF. For the CDR3, the DNA is TGCAGCGTTACCACAGGGGGCGCCCTGGGCTACACCTTC. The gene calls are TRBV29-1 and TRBJ1-2, with 9 positions matching TRBD1. Losses at the gene ends were 5 bases for V and 8 bases for J; bases not matched to a gene: 9. CDR1 and CDR2 from the germline V gene are SQVTM and ANQGSEA. The CDR3 contains 13 residues.

This clonotype was picked up one time. V gene TRBV24-1 combines with J gene TRBJ1-5, with TRBD1 matching 7 bases. Losses at the gene ends were 3 bases for V and 15 bases for J; bases not matched to a gene: 4. Germline loops: CDR1 KGHDR, CDR2 SFDVKD. The CDR3 has 11 residues. The CDR3 region is CATSDLDRVHF. The CDR3 bases are TGTGCCACCAGTGATCTCGACAGGGTGCATTTT.

This clonotype occurred many times. This chain connects TRBV21-1 to TRBJ1-2; the table's D call, TRBD1, was not checked against the DNA. TRBV21-1 constitutes a pseudogene. CDR3 size: 17 residues. The DNA of the CDR3 is TGTGCCAGCAGCAATGGACAGGGGGCTCCCATCCCTTATGGCTACACCTTC. Translation: CASSNGQGAPIPYGYTF.

In regard to this clonotype: Only one base separates this from a far larger clonotype, so it likely reflects a read error. V and J are TRBV4-2 and TRBJ2-7, with TRBD2 matching 7 bases. CDR3 length: 18 residues. V lost 1 base, J lost 7 bases, and 19 bases stayed unmatched. The germline CDR1 and CDR2 sequences are LGHNA and YNFKEQ. CDR3 sequence: CASSQVGRGSYSYNEQYF. The CDR3 DNA reads TGTGCCAGCAGCCAAGTCGGTCGCGGGAGTTATTCCTACAATGAGCAGTACTTC.

Ten or more counts support this clonotype. The chain combines TRBV18 with TRBJ2-2; perhaps D is TRBD1 or TRBD2 (5 bases each). The V end lost 6 bases, the J end lost 7 bases, and 21 bases lay between the germline ends. The CDR3 contains 16 residues. Germline V gene data show CDR1 as KGHSH and CDR2 as LQKENI. In nucleotides, the CDR3 is TGTGCCAGCTCCCGAACCCGGGACGGACAAGGCGGGGAGCTGTTTTTT. It specifies CASSRTRDGQGGELFF.

The table lists this clonotype with a count of one. The chain uses TRBV15 and TRBJ2-4; 9 nucleotides align to TRBD1. CDR1 is LNHNV and CDR2 is YYDKDF in the germline V gene (reference sequence). V lost 0 bases to trimming and J lost 3 bases; unmatched junction nucleotides: 6. The CDR3 spans 17 residues. Here the CDR3 reads CATSRDWTGAGKNIQYF. The DNA of the CDR3 is TGTGCCACCAGCAGAGATTGGACAGGGGCGGGCAAAAACATTCAGTACTTC.

This clonotype was counted many times. V gene TRBV4-1 combines with J gene TRBJ2-2; 9 bases map to TRBD2. The germline gives CDR1 MGHRA, CDR2 YSYEKL. The CDR3 extends over 20 amino acids. Trimming at V came to 3 bases and at J to 5 bases, leaving 19 bases not matched to a gene. The CDR3 DNA follows: TGCGCCAGCAGCCAGGCGGGGGGGACTAGCACCAGGGGCCTAACCGGGGAGCTGTTTTTT. It yields the protein CASSQAGGTSTRGLTGELFF.

This clonotype was recorded many times. The chain uses TRBV5-1 and TRBJ2-4, with 9 bases identical to TRBD1. This CDR3 contains 16 residues. The trim removed 4 bases at V and 1 base at J, leaving 6 bases unmatched. Per germline, CDR1 SGHRS and CDR2 YFSETQ. The CDR3 DNA is TGCGCCAGCAGCCCGGGACAGGGAATGGCCAAAAACATTCAGTACTTC. It specifies CASSPGQGMAKNIQYF.

The sample holds one count of this clonotype. One base separates it from a far larger clone, so it is likely a read error. The rearrangement links TRBV6-1 to TRBJ1-6; D is unclear. CDR3 length: 14 amino acids. Germline V gene data show CDR1 as MNHNS and CDR2 as SASEGT. The CDR3 reads CASSENRQLSPLLF. CDR3 DNA sequence: TGTGCCAGCAGTGAAAACAGACAACTTTCACCCCTCCTCTTT.

The chain recombines TRBV2 with TRBJ1-2; D is undetermined. CDR1 is SNHLY, CDR2 FYNNEI, per germline. Trimming stripped 8 bases from V and 8 bases from J, with 9 bases between. The CDR3 loop spans 10 amino acids. The CDR3 is CASGSGGYTF. The CDR3 DNA sequence: TGTGCCAGCGGGTCTGGAGGCTACACCTTC.

A remark on this clonotype: This likely came from a read error, as a far larger clone is one base away. The genes are TRBV29-1 and TRBJ2-1; 14 bases match TRBD2. The CDR3 loop spans 15 amino acids. The V gene's germline CDR1 is SQVTM and CDR2 ANQGSEA. V was pared by 6 bases and J by 10 bases, with 11 bases of the junction left unmatched. CDR3: CSVAGTSGSAYEQFF. In nucleotides, the CDR3 is TGCAGCGTAGCTGGGACTAGCGGGAGCGCGTACGAGCAGTTCTTC.

The sample holds many counts of this clonotype. The J gene is TRBJ1-5, the V gene TRBV6-2 or TRBV6-3, with 7 bases lining up with TRBD1. The V segment lost 6 bases and the J segment 0 bases; nucleotides outside the gene matches: 5. Germline CDR1 reads MNHEY; CDR2 reads SVGEGT. This CDR3 has 15 amino acids. CDR3 protein: CASSRGTVSNQPQHF. The CDR3 DNA sequence: TGTGCCAGCAGCCGAGGGACAGTTAGCAATCAGCCCCAGCATTTT.

The chain links TRBV29-1 to TRBJ2-7; 14 nucleotides match TRBD2. V shed 3 bases and J 2 bases; nucleotides not matched to a gene: 0. The length of the CDR3 is 14 residues. Germline lookup yields CDR1 SQVTM and CDR2 ANQGSEA. CDR3 nucleotides: TGCAGCGTTGAGACTAGCGGGGGGGCCTACGAGCAGTACTTC. It translates to CSVETSGGAYEQYF.